The rows below give T cell receptor beta chains drawn from one sample of a study of human T cells and chemical hapten exposure. TCRdb re-called the RACE reads through MiXCR, storing one row per CDR3 protein. Among roughly 38,000 distinct CDR3 sequences listed, around 12% were seen once. The sample in question was whole blood, obtained in connection with sensitization to the hapten diphenylcyclopropenone (DPC). The source is a young woman with alopecia areata. Some clones in this sample may be carry-over from other donors' samples. CDR3s include the opening cysteine and the closing phenylalanine or tryptophan. The D gene is left open where the match is weak. The size of a clone is reported for some rows only, either as once, few or many, or as a class for expanded clones.

d_gene,abundance,j_gene,len,v_gene,CDR3aa,CDR3nt
TRBD2,many,TRBJ2-7,16,TRBV6-6,CASSYSSPGLAKEQYF,TGTGCCAGCAGTTACTCATCACCGGGACTAGCGAAAGAGCAGTACTTC
TRBD2,many,TRBJ2-3,15,TRBV7-9,CASSSSPLAADTQYF,TGTGCCAGCAGCTCGTCCCCCCTAGCGGCAGATACGCAGTATTTT
TRBD2,.,TRBJ2-3,16,TRBV11-3,CASSPGLAIGADTQYF,TGTGCCAGCAGCCCAGGACTAGCGATCGGTGCAGATACGCAGTATTTT
TRBD1,many,TRBJ1-5,14,TRBV3-1,CASSQSGGNQPQHF,TGTGCCAGCAGCCAATCAGGGGGGAATCAGCCCCAGCATTTT
TRBD1,.,TRBJ1-1,15,TRBV11-2,CASSPGDSTNTEAFF,TGTGCCAGCAGCCCCGGGGACAGCACGAACACTGAAGCTTTCTTT
.,many,TRBJ2-6,18,TRBV4-1,CASSPQGRAGSGANVLTF,TGCGCCAGCAGCCCTCAGGGACGGGCGGGCTCTGGGGCCAACGTCCTGACTTTC
.,few,TRBJ2-3,12,TRBV6-6,CASSYSTGTQYF,TGTGCCAGCAGTTATAGCACAGGGACGCAGTATTTT
.,.,TRBJ1-1,12,TRBV6-2/TRBV6-3,CASSFYLAEAFF,TGTGCCAGCAGTTTCTACCTGGCTGAAGCTTTCTTT
.,.,TRBJ1-5,14,TRBV6-1,CASLLGGPNQPQHF,TGTGCCAGCCTCCTAGGGGGGCCCAATCAGCCCCAGCATTTT
.,many,TRBJ1-5,16,TRBV6-4,CASSAAGNHSNQPQHF,TGTGCCAGCAGTGCAGCAGGGAATCATAGCAATCAGCCCCAGCATTTT
.,many,TRBJ2-3,14,TRBV6-6,CASSRGRSTDTQYF,TGTGCCAGCAGTAGGGGTCGGAGCACAGATACGCAGTATTTT
.,few,TRBJ1-4,14,TRBV29-1,CSVLTGEHYEKLFF,TGCAGCGTACTCACCGGGGAACATTATGAAAAACTGTTTTTT
.,many,TRBJ2-6,16,TRBV5-1,CASSSPGGSGANVLTF,TGCGCCAGCAGCTCTCCCGGAGGCTCTGGGGCCAACGTCCTGACTTTC
.,many,TRBJ2-5,14,TRBV4-3,CASSQVNSGETQYF,TGCGCCAGCAGCCAAGTGAACAGCGGGGAGACCCAGTACTTC
.,many,TRBJ1-1,14,TRBV20-1,CSASRAGRGTEAFF,TGCAGTGCTAGTCGGGCAGGGCGAGGGACTGAAGCTTTCTTT
.,.,TRBJ2-1,16,TRBV7-9,CASSRYAGPPYNEQFF,TGTGCCAGCAGCCGGTATGCGGGACCCCCCTACAATGAGCAGTTCTTC
.,many,TRBJ2-1,16,TRBV6-2/TRBV6-3,CASTVVGPRDHNEQFF,TGTGCCAGCACCGTGGTAGGGCCCAGAGACCACAATGAGCAGTTCTTC
.,many,TRBJ2-7,12,TRBV29-1,CSVEDRPYEQYF,TGCAGCGTTGAAGATCGTCCCTACGAGCAGTACTTC
.,few,TRBJ1-6,15,TRBV6-5,CASSYRGREDSPLHF,TGTGCCAGCAGTTACAGAGGGAGGGAAGATTCACCCCTCCACTTT
.,few,TRBJ1-5,19,TRBV28,CASSSPILGHRWGNQPQHF,TGTGCCAGCAGTTCTCCGATCTTAGGACACCGGTGGGGCAATCAGCCCCAGCATTTT
.,few,TRBJ2-1,16,TRBV28,CASSPPFRGTYNEQFF,TGTGCCAGCAGTCCCCCCTTTAGGGGGACCTACAATGAGCAGTTCTTC
.,medium-sized,TRBJ1-2,16,TRBV7-9,CASSLQATTPNYGYTF,TGTGCCAGCAGCTTACAGGCGACTACTCCTAACTATGGCTACACCTTC
TRBD2,.,TRBJ2-3,16,TRBV9,CASSPPLAASTDTQYF,TGTGCCAGCAGCCCCCCGCTAGCGGCTAGCACAGATACGCAGTATTTT
TRBD1,many,TRBJ2-7,12,TRBV29-1,CSARDRRNEQYF,TGCAGCGCCCGGGACAGGAGGAACGAGCAGTACTTC
TRBD1,.,TRBJ1-2,15,TRBV15,CATSGRTGSPGGYTF,TGTGCCACCAGCGGAAGGACAGGATCCCCTGGCGGCTACACCTTC
.,many,TRBJ2-4,17,TRBV7-9,CASSLAGAGAPKNIQYF,TGTGCCAGCAGCTTAGCGGGGGCGGGAGCCCCCAAAAACATTCAGTACTTC
.,many,TRBJ2-7,15,TRBV7-6,CASSLDASQGREQYF,TGTGCCAGCAGCTTAGACGCCAGTCAGGGAAGAGAGCAGTACTTC
.,many,TRBJ2-7,15,TRBV5-4,CASSLDPGSSYEQYF,TGTGCCAGCAGCTTGGACCCGGGAAGCTCCTACGAGCAGTACTTC